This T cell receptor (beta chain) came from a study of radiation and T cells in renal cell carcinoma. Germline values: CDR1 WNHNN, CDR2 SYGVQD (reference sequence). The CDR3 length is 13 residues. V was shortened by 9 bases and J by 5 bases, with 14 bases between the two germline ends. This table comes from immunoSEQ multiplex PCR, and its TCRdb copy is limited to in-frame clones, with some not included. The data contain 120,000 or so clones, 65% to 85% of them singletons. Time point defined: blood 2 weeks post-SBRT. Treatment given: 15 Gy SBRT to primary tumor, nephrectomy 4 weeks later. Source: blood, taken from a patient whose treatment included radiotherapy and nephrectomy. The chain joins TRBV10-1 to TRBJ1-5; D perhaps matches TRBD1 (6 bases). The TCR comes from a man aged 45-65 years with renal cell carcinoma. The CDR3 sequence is CARGEQGYQPQHF. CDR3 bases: TGCGCCAGGGGGGAACAGGGTTATCAGCCCCAGCATTTT.